This is a list of T cell receptor beta chains from one sample in a study of OX40 agonist ivuxolimab in advanced cancers. This table comes from immunoSEQ multiplex PCR, and its TCRdb copy is limited to in-frame clones, with some not included. The profile shows 35,000 to 45,000 clones, roughly 84% of them singletons. The sequenced sample was CD4+ or CD8+ T cells sorted from blood, obtained in a trial of the OX40 agonist ivuxolimab. The receptors come from an adult with an advanced solid tumor such as melanoma, head and neck, liver or kidney cancer. Both conserved end residues are part of each CDR3. The D gene is left open where the match is weak.

>TRBD1|TRBV6-1|TRBJ1-5
TGTGCCAGCAGTTTAGGACAGGGACATCAGCCCCAGCATTTT
CASSLGQGHQPQHF
>TRBD1|TRBV19|TRBJ2-1
TGTGCCAGTAGTCCACGGGACAGGGCCAGGGAGCAGTTCTTC
CASSPRDRAREQFF
>NA|TRBV19|TRBJ1-5
TGTGCCAGTAGTATCGGTCAGAGCAATCAGCCCCAGCATTTT
CASSIGQSNQPQHF
>NA|TRBV7-9|TRBJ2-5
TGTGCCAGCAGCTTAGATAGGTTCCAAGAGACCCAGTACTTC
CASSLDRFQETQYF
>TRBD1|TRBV5-4|TRBJ1-2
TGTGCCAGCAGCTATCCAGGGGGCAAGTATGGCTACACCTTC
CASSYPGGKYGYTF
>TRBD1|TRBV7-2|TRBJ2-5
TGTGCCAGCAGCTTATGGCCAGGGGGTGGAGAGACCCAGTACTTC
CASSLWPGGGETQYF
>NA|TRBV5-1|TRBJ1-1
TGCGCCAGCAGCTTGAAGGCGAACACTGAAGCTTTCTTT
CASSLKANTEAFF
>NA|TRBV9|TRBJ1-3
TGTGCCAGCAGCGTAGGCCCGGCCGTTCTGAGCTCTGGAAACACCATATATTTT
CASSVGPAVLSSGNTIYF
>TRBD2|TRBV19|TRBJ2-3
TGTGCCAGTAGTCTGGGACTAGCGGGGGGTGCTAGCACAGATACGCAGTATTTT
CASSLGLAGGASTDTQYF
>NA|TRBV4-1|TRBJ1-6
TGCGCCAGCAGTCCCGAGGGCAGTAATTCACCCCTCCACTTT
CASSPEGSNSPLHF
>NA|TRBV18|TRBJ2-7
TGTGCCAGCTCACCCGATGCGGGGAACGTGAACGAGCAGTACTTC
CASSPDAGNVNEQYF
>NA|TRBV9|TRBJ2-3
TGTGCCAGCAGCGTAGACGGACGGATGACTAGTCCTAGGCAGTATTTT
CASSVDGRMTSPRQYF
>NA|TRBV5-1|TRBJ1-1
TGCGCCAGCAGCTTGGAGGGGCACAACACTGAAGCTTTCTTT
CASSLEGHNTEAFF
>TRBD1|TRBV27|TRBJ1-5
TGTGCCAGCGGCCCAGGGACAGGAAACAATCAGCCCCAGCATTTT
CASGPGTGNNQPQHF
>TRBD2|TRBV5-6|TRBJ2-1
TGTGCCAGCAGCTTGGGGTCTAGCGGGTTATTATATGAGCAGTTCTTC
CASSLGSSGLLYEQFF
>NA|TRBV5-6|TRBJ1-2
TGTGCCAGCAGCTTGGGGCAGATCTATGGCTACACCTTC
CASSLGQIYGYTF